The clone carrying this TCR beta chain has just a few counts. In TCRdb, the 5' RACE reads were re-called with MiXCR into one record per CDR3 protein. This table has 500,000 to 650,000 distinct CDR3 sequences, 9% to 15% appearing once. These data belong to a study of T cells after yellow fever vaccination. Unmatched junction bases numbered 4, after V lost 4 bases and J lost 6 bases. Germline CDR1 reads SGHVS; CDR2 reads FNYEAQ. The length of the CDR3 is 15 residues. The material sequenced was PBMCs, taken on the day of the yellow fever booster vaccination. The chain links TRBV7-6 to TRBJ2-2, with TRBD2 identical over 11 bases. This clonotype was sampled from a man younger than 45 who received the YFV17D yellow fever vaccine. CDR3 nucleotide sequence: TGTGCCAGCAGCTCTAGCGGGAGGTTGGCCGGGGAGCTGTTTTTT. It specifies CASSSSGRLAGELFF. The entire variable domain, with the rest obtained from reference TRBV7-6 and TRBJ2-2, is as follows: GAGVSQSPRYKVTKRGQDVALRCDPISGHVSLYWYRQALGQGPEFLTYFNYEAQQDKSGLPNDRFSAERPEGSISTLTIQRTEQRDSAMYRCASSSSGRLAGELFFGEGSRLTVL.